This entry lists 30 T cell receptor beta chains sequenced from one sample in a study of blood T cells in healthy people across ages. Using a J-beta primer mix together with a sample-barcoded 5' primer, a second PCR was run for roughly 7 to 11 cycles. TCRdb independently ran MiXCR on the 5' RACE reads; one entry per CDR3 protein. The sample records under 750,000 distinct CDR3 sequences, less than 60% being singletons. Source material: blood. Every receptor here comes from an older man in good health.

This clonotype was seen a handful of times. This chain links TRBV27 with TRBJ2-5; D is perhaps TRBD1 (5 bases). CDR1 MNHEY and CDR2 SMNVEV come from the germline V gene (reference sequence). V lost 2 bases, J lost 7 bases, and 11 bases lay in between. The CDR3 loop spans 13 amino acids. The CDR3 coding sequence is TGTGCCAGCAGTTTAGGGGCCCGAGGGACCCAGTACTTC. Amino acids: CASSLGARGTQYF.

This clonotype was observed a few times. The gene calls are TRBV9 and TRBJ2-1, with 9 bases aligning to TRBD2. Germline V gene lookup returns CDR1 SGDLS and CDR2 YYNGEE. This CDR3 has 15 residues. V shed 0 bases and J 7 bases; nucleotides not matched to a gene: 5. The CDR3 region is CASSVGVSGSNEQFF. CDR3 bases: TGTGCCAGCAGCGTAGGGGTTAGCGGGAGTAATGAGCAGTTCTTC.

With regard to this clonotype: This sequence may be a read error, since a much larger clone differs from it by one base. This chain joins TRBV7-2 and TRBJ2-1; D ambiguous. The CDR3 runs to 14 residues. Germline-derived CDR1 and CDR2 are SGHTA and FQGNSA. As DNA, the CDR3 is TGTGTCAGCAGCTCCCCTGTGGGTTACAATGAGCAGTTCTTC. As protein: CVSSSPVGYNEQFF. Together with reference TRBV7-2 and TRBJ2-1, the CDR3 gives the full variable domain: GAGVSQSPSNKVTEKGKDVELRCDPISGHTALYWYRQSLGQGLEFLIYFQGNSAPDKSGLPSDRFSAERTGGSVSTLTIQRTQQEDSAVYLCVSSSPVGYNEQFFGPGTRLTVL.

This clonotype was counted between two and nine times. CDR3 residues: CASSRREGEETQYF. Here the CDR3 DNA reads TGTGCCAGCAGCCGTCGGGAGGGGGAAGAGACCCAGTACTTC. The chain recombines TRBV3-1 with TRBJ2-5; 8 bases match TRBD2. The ends lost 4 bases at V and 3 bases at J; junction bases unmatched: 4. This CDR3 comprises 14 residues. CDR1 is LGHDT and CDR2 is YNNKEL in the germline V gene (reference sequence).

This chain uses TRBV3-1 with TRBJ2-3, with 9 bases fitting TRBD2. CDR1 LGHDT and CDR2 YNNKEL come from the germline V gene (reference sequence). Losses at the gene ends were 4 bases for V and 5 bases for J; bases not matched to a gene: 10. The CDR3 covers 16 residues. The DNA of the CDR3 is TGTGCCAGCAGCCGTCAGGCGGGGGGGCGGAGAGATACGCAGTATTTT. Encoded protein: CASSRQAGGRRDTQYF.

As regards this clonotype: This may be a read error: a much more frequent sequence differs by one nucleotide. The chain recombines TRBV6-5 with TRBJ2-5; 7 positions agree with TRBD1. This CDR3 spans 14 amino acids. V was pared by 6 bases and J by 2 bases, with 6 bases of the junction left unmatched. Germline V gene data show CDR1 as MNHEY and CDR2 as SVGAGI. CDR3 amino acids: CASRVWDSQETQYF. CDR3 nucleotides: TGTGCCAGCAGAGTCTGGGACAGTCAAGAGACCCAGTACTTC.

The V gene is TRBV5-1, the J gene TRBJ1-4, with D unclear. V was clipped by 4 bases and J by 5 bases, with 12 bases between them. The CDR3 has 14 amino acids. Germline CDR1 is SGHRS and CDR2 is YFSETQ. Written as DNA, the CDR3 is TGCGCCAGCAGCCCTCATTCTGCCAATGAAAAACTGTTTTTT. Translated: CASSPHSANEKLFF.

This rearrangement joins TRBV7-2 to TRBJ2-2; D is unresolved. The CDR3 spans 12 residues. Germline V lookup: CDR1 SGHTA, CDR2 FQGNSA. Trimming stripped 10 bases from V and 5 bases from J, with 11 bases between. This chain's CDR3 is CAITDYTGELFF. As DNA, the CDR3 is TGTGCCATCACCGATTATACCGGGGAGCTGTTTTTT. Variable domain in full (rest from reference TRBV7-2 and TRBJ2-2): GAGVSQSPSNKVTEKGKDVELRCDPISGHTALYWYRQSLGQGLEFLIYFQGNSAPDKSGLPSDRFSAERTGGSVSTLTIQRTQQEDSAVYLCAITDYTGELFFGEGSRLTVL.

V is TRBV5-1 and J is TRBJ2-1; D possibly corresponds to TRBD2 (6 bases). This CDR3 spans 14 amino acids. Germline-derived CDR1 and CDR2 are SGHRS and YFSETQ. V shed 7 bases and J shed 5 bases, with 16 bases lying between them. The CDR3 loop is CASRFLGGNNEQFF. The CDR3 bases are TGCGCCAGCCGATTCCTGGGGGGTAACAATGAGCAGTTCTTC.

In its sample, this clonotype was seen once. The CDR3 DNA reads as TGTGCCAGCAGCTTAGACCCGGGGTACACTGAAGCTTTCTTT. Amino acids: CASSLDPGYTEAFF. The chain links TRBV7-2 to TRBJ1-1; D remains ambiguous. This CDR3 comprises 14 residues. The germline gives CDR1 SGHTA, CDR2 FQGNSA. V dropped 1 base and J dropped 3 bases, with 9 bases sitting between them.

This clonotype was counted at least ten times. The chain has TRBV29-1 and TRBJ2-6, with D hard to call. Germline lookup yields CDR1 SQVTM and CDR2 ANQGSEA. This CDR3 has 14 residues. V was cut by 1 base and J by 1 base, with 5 bases left in between. The CDR3 coding sequence is TGCAGCGTTGAAGGGCAGTCTGGGGCCAACGTCCTGACTTTC. Its protein is CSVEGQSGANVLTF.

This clonotype was observed a few times. The chain combines TRBV6-6 with TRBJ2-3, with 9 positions matching TRBD2. The length of the CDR3 is 15 residues. V lost 3 bases and J lost 1; bases outside the gene matches: 2. The germline V gene encodes CDR1 MNHNY and CDR2 SVGAGI (reference sequence). The chain's CDR3 is CASSYPSGGTDTQYF. The CDR3 DNA reads as TGTGCCAGCAGTTATCCTAGCGGGGGCACAGATACGCAGTATTTT.

This chain connects TRBV29-1 to TRBJ2-1; D might be TRBD2 (6 bases). Germline lookup yields CDR1 SQVTM and CDR2 ANQGSEA. The V gene lost 2 bases and the J gene lost 4 bases, with 9 bases spanning the gap. This CDR3 contains 13 residues. DNA for the CDR3: TGCAGCGTTGAAAGGCGGGGTTACAATGAGCAGTTCTTC. Translating it yields CSVERRGYNEQFF.

For this clonotype: This sequence may be a read error, since a much larger clone differs from it by one base. The V call is TRBV6-6, the J call TRBJ2-7; D remains ambiguous. This CDR3 is 12 amino acids long. Germline V gives CDR1 MNHNY, CDR2 SVGAGI (reference sequence). Here the CDR3 DNA reads TGTGCCACCAGTGACGGGCCTACCCGGCAGTACTTC. Protein sequence: CATSDGPTRQYF.

Only a few counts were recorded for this clonotype. This chain links TRBV3-1 with TRBJ2-1; 12 bases are a match to TRBD2. With V trimmed by 1 base and J by 10 bases, 11 bases remained unmatched. This CDR3 contains 17 residues. Germline CDR1 reads LGHDT; CDR2 reads YNNKEL (reference sequence). Here the CDR3 DNA reads TGTGCCAGCAGCCAAGCTTCTCTAGCGGGAGGGCCACGAGAGCAGTTCTTC. It translates to CASSQASLAGGPREQFF.

This clonotype appeared once. The chain employs TRBV4-3 and TRBJ2-2; possibly TRBD2 for D (6 bases). Germline V gene data show CDR1 as LGHNA and CDR2 as YSLEER. Trimming stripped 1 base from V and 7 bases from J, with 22 bases between. The CDR3 sequence is 18 residues long. This chain's CDR3 is CASSQGYWEEYGNGELFF. The DNA for the CDR3 is TGCGCCAGCAGCCAAGGTTATTGGGAGGAGTATGGTAACGGGGAGCTGTTTTTT.

The V call is TRBV6-6, the J call TRBJ2-2; TRBD2 agrees at 7 bases. The CDR3 has 15 residues. The germline V gene has CDR1 MNHNY and CDR2 SVGAGI (reference sequence). V gave up 6 bases and J gave up 7 bases; unmatched junction bases: 11. The CDR3 reads CASSRPTSVGGELFF. In nucleotides, the CDR3 is TGTGCCAGCAGCCGTCCTACTAGCGTGGGCGGGGAGCTGTTTTTT.

The chain links TRBV3-1 to TRBJ2-3, with 8 bases aligning to TRBD2. The CDR3 spans 16 residues. V lost 4 bases and J lost 4; bases outside the gene matches: 10. The germline CDR1 and CDR2 sequences are LGHDT and YNNKEL (reference sequence). CDR3 loop: CASSPRWRGVADTQYF. CDR3 coding DNA: TGTGCCAGCAGCCCCCGGTGGCGGGGGGTCGCAGATACGCAGTATTTT.

The chain is built from TRBV6-5 and TRBJ1-5; the D gene is possibly TRBD1 (6 bases). Germline CDR1 and CDR2: MNHEY and SVGAGI. Trimming shortened V by 2 bases and J by 4 bases, and 9 bases separated the two germline ends. This CDR3 is built from 14 residues. CDR3 nucleotide sequence: TGTGCCAGCAGTTACCGGACAGTTAATCAGCCCCAGCATTTT. This gives the protein CASSYRTVNQPQHF.

This clonotype was observed many times. This chain connects TRBV6-6 to TRBJ2-1; 8 bases are a match to TRBD2. V dropped 6 bases and J dropped 2; count of bases not matched to a gene: 6. CDR3 size: 15 residues. Per the germline V gene, CDR1 is MNHNY and CDR2 is SVGAGI (reference sequence). CDR3 nucleotide sequence: TGTGCCAGCAGGGAGACTAGCGTAACCTACAATGAGCAGTTCTTC. Its translation is CASRETSVTYNEQFF.

This clonotype was counted a few times. This chain joins TRBV7-2 and TRBJ2-3; 8 bases map to TRBD2. The CDR3 consists of 15 residues. Germline V gene lookup returns CDR1 SGHTA and CDR2 FQGNSA. V trimming: 5 bases; J trimming: 2 bases; junction bases outside the gene matches: 6. CDR3 sequence reads: CASSQERGYTDTQYF. The CDR3, as DNA: TGTGCCAGCAGCCAGGAGCGGGGGTACACAGATACGCAGTATTTT.

The chain recombines TRBV18 with TRBJ1-6; D gene ambiguous. CDR1 and CDR2 from the germline V gene are KGHSH and LQKENI. The CDR3 length is 16 residues. The V and J ends lost 1 base and 3 bases respectively, with 10 bases between them. CDR3 amino acids: CASSPQEGLYNSPLHF. CDR3 in DNA: TGTGCCAGCTCACCACAGGAGGGCCTCTATAATTCACCCCTCCACTTT.

This clonotype was observed a few times. The rearrangement uses TRBV5-1 and TRBJ2-1; D unresolved. The CDR3 has 15 amino acids. Germline V gene sequence: CDR1 SGHRS, CDR2 YFSETQ. V was cut by 4 bases and J by 10 bases, with 21 bases left in between. CDR3 residues: CASSLGRLATDEQFF. CDR3 in DNA: TGCGCCAGCAGCCTTGGTAGGCTGGCTACGGACGAGCAGTTCTTC.

This clonotype has only a few counts. The chain has TRBV29-1 and TRBJ1-2; D is unresolved. Germline loops: CDR1 SQVTM, CDR2 ANQGSEA. This CDR3 contains 12 residues. Trimming stripped 4 bases from V and 5 bases from J, with 11 bases between. The CDR3 protein is CSVGRTGYGYTF. CDR3 nucleotides: TGCAGCGTTGGTCGGACGGGGTATGGCTACACCTTC. The whole variable domain, remainder taken from reference TRBV29-1 and TRBJ1-2, is SAVISQKPSRDICQRGTSLTIQCQVDSQVTMMFWYRQQPGQSLTLIATANQGSEATYESGFVIDKFPISRPNLTFSTLTVSNMSPEDSSIYLCSVGRTGYGYTFGSGTRLTVV.

This rearrangement joins TRBV5-1 to TRBJ1-2; no clear D gene. Trimming removed 3 bases at V and 6 bases at J, with 6 bases between. This CDR3 has 11 amino acids. Germline CDR1 is SGHRS and CDR2 is YFSETQ. The CDR3 spells CASSSTHGYTF. The CDR3 DNA sequence: TGCGCCAGCAGCTCGACACATGGCTACACCTTC.

This clonotype was seen repeatedly, ten times or more. The genes are TRBV6-5 and TRBJ2-5; 8 positions agree with TRBD2. J lost 5 bases, V lost 4 bases, and 9 bases had no gene match. CDR1 MNHEY and CDR2 SVGAGI come from the germline V gene. The CDR3 contains 15 residues. CDR3 DNA: TGTGCCAGCAGTTCCCCCGCGGGGGGTGGCGAGACCCAGTACTTC. Translated, it gives CASSSPAGGGETQYF.

This clonotype appeared once. The V call is TRBV12-3 or TRBV12-4, the J call TRBJ2-1, with 10 bases lining up with TRBD1. V lost 7 bases and J lost 4; bases outside the gene matches: 13. The CDR3 has 17 amino acids. Here the CDR3 DNA reads TGTGCCAGCACCTCCCCCGAAGGGACAGGGGTTTACAATGAGCAGTTCTTC. This gives the protein CASTSPEGTGVYNEQFF.

This clonotype was seen more than once but under ten times. The V call is TRBV20-1, the J call TRBJ1-2; tentative D call: TRBD1 (5 bases). Trimming took 3 bases from V and 4 from J, leaving 12 bases between them. CDR1 and CDR2 (germline): DFQATT, SNEGSKA (reference sequence). The CDR3 has 13 residues. The CDR3 reads CSARGDTGYGYTF. CDR3 nucleotide sequence: TGCAGTGCTAGGGGGGATACGGGCTATGGCTACACCTTC.

V and J are TRBV12-3 or TRBV12-4 and TRBJ2-7; 7 bases agree with TRBD1. V lost 5 bases to trimming and J lost 6 bases; unmatched junction nucleotides: 10. This CDR3 has 14 amino acids. In nucleotides, the CDR3 is TGTGCCAGCAGTCCACAGGGGCTGGTGTCCGAGCAGTACTTC. Residues: CASSPQGLVSEQYF.

The gene calls are TRBV12-3 or TRBV12-4 and TRBJ2-2; D remains unclear. The CDR3 contains 14 residues. Trimming removed 6 bases at V and 3 bases at J, with 11 bases between. CDR3 sequence reads: CASSSRTDTGELFF. DNA for the CDR3: TGTGCCAGCAGCTCTCGGACCGACACCGGGGAGCTGTTTTTT.